This is a list of T cell receptor beta chains from one sample in a study of blood T cell repertoires in COVID-19. Only in-frame clones appear in the TCRdb table, and some are missing; sequencing was by immunoSEQ multiplex PCR. The repertoire holds some 450,000 clones, with 88% as singletons. What was sequenced was peripheral blood. These receptors were obtained from a woman between 45 and 60 years old with COVID-19, enrolled during active disease. CDR3s leave out the opening cysteine and the closing phenylalanine or tryptophan. The order of the fields is CDR3 protein, CDR3 length, V gene, J gene.

cdr3_aa: ASSAAGGAEAF
cdr3_length: 11
v_call: TRBV11-2
j_call: TRBJ1-1

cdr3_aa: ASSPGPSQPQH
cdr3_length: 11
v_call: TRBV18
j_call: TRBJ1-5

cdr3_aa: ASSSSVAGVGNTGELF
cdr3_length: 16
v_call: TRBV27
j_call: TRBJ2-2

cdr3_aa: ASSLVRTGELF
cdr3_length: 11
v_call: TRBV7-8
j_call: TRBJ2-2

cdr3_aa: ASSPPFYEGYT
cdr3_length: 11
v_call: TRBV12-3/TRBV12-4
j_call: TRBJ1-2

cdr3_aa: ASSSRQGRNTGELF
cdr3_length: 14
v_call: TRBV6-5
j_call: TRBJ2-2

cdr3_aa: ASSFIGGYT
cdr3_length: 9
v_call: TRBV5-4
j_call: TRBJ1-2

cdr3_aa: ASSTVTGFSNQPQH
cdr3_length: 14
v_call: TRBV28
j_call: TRBJ1-5

cdr3_aa: AWSTGGQGQKLF
cdr3_length: 12
v_call: TRBV30
j_call: TRBJ1-4

cdr3_aa: ASSLTGGGYEQY
cdr3_length: 12
v_call: TRBV7-2
j_call: TRBJ2-7

cdr3_aa: ASSSLGTGKDYT
cdr3_length: 12
v_call: TRBV18
j_call: TRBJ1-2

cdr3_aa: AISSTGNTEAF
cdr3_length: 11
v_call: TRBV10-3
j_call: TRBJ1-1

cdr3_aa: ASSLSRDTQY
cdr3_length: 10
v_call: TRBV7-8
j_call: TRBJ2-3

cdr3_aa: AWRKGTGGYGYT
cdr3_length: 12
v_call: TRBV30
j_call: TRBJ1-2

cdr3_aa: ASSEPMGLANEQY
cdr3_length: 13
v_call: TRBV10-2
j_call: TRBJ2-7

cdr3_aa: ASSQVAGGNTEAF
cdr3_length: 13
v_call: TRBV14
j_call: TRBJ1-1

cdr3_aa: ASSLRQLNTEAF
cdr3_length: 12
v_call: TRBV5-1
j_call: TRBJ1-1

cdr3_aa: ASTRQGSSGANVLT
cdr3_length: 14
v_call: TRBV30
j_call: TRBJ2-6

cdr3_aa: ASSLAGVHNEQF
cdr3_length: 12
v_call: TRBV25-1
j_call: TRBJ2-1

cdr3_aa: ASSPTIAPLYGYT
cdr3_length: 13
v_call: TRBV3-1/TRBV3-2
j_call: TRBJ1-2

cdr3_aa: ASSSGGDYGYT
cdr3_length: 11
v_call: TRBV18
j_call: TRBJ1-2